The clone carrying this TCR beta chain was seen ten or more times. The target antigen is unknown. Every sequencing run gave over 170 million TCR-beta sequences, taken from 15-18 subjects. TCRdb independently ran MiXCR on the 5' RACE reads; one entry per CDR3 protein. The profile covers some 50,000 distinct CDR3 sequences, with 1.9% appearing a single time and around 2.3% taken by the ten largest. This specimen belongs to a study of neurological immune-mediated disorders. There are 11 residues in the CDR3. Germline loops: CDR1 DFQATT, CDR2 SNEGSKA (reference sequence). Trimming cost V 3 bases and J 3 bases, with 6 bases left between them. Study-wide results and limits: One related-CDR3 cluster, found by phylogenetic grouping, held repertoires of 18 of 34 multiple sclerosis patients and is a possible signature.

Sequenced: PBMCs. The chain links TRBV20-1 to TRBJ2-7; D not resolved. This TCR was recovered from a woman between 40 and 50 years old with multiple sclerosis. The CDR3 loop is CSASHHYEQYF. The CDR3 coding sequence is TGCAGTGCTAGCCACCACTACGAGCAGTACTTC.